This TCR beta chain originates from a study of neoadjuvant anti-PD-1 for oral cavity cancer. Study at large: Patients without progression received a fourth nivolumab dose around day 43, then surgical resection on days 50-56.

The study's findings and limits: Greater tumor shrinkage accompanied bigger post-treatment sizes of preexisting clones.

The junction had 10 bases not matched to a gene; V was cut back by 6 bases and J by 1 base. The CDR3 covers 16 residues. Germline V gene data show CDR1 as MNHEY and CDR2 as SMNVEV (reference sequence). Tumor libraries mostly used roughly 4.8 ug genomic DNA, two replicates each. Clones were sequenced by immunoSEQ multiplex PCR, and TCRdb holds only the in-frame ones, with some missing. Among under 5,500 clones listed, 55% to 70% were seen once. Turning to this clone: The antigen is not known.

The sequence came from a person aged 40-85 years with oral cavity squamous cell carcinoma. The chain has TRBV27 and TRBJ1-1, with TRBD1 matching over 8 bases. The source was tumor tissue, collected before nivolumab (anti-PD-1) treatment. This CDR3 reads CASRGDRGSRNTEAFF. CDR3 sequence (DNA): TGTGCCAGCAGGGGAGACAGGGGAAGTAGGAACACTGAAGCTTTCTTT.